These 12 T cell receptor beta chains were all obtained from the same sample, sequenced in a study of T-cell memory formation after mild COVID-19. From the 5' RACE reads, TCRdb called clonotypes with MiXCR, one entry per CDR3 protein. The sample shows around 400,000 distinct CDR3 sequences, roughly 24% of them seen only once. The sample was PBMCs or a T cell subset sorted from them (not recorded which). Every receptor here comes from an adult woman who had mild COVID-19 (a few samples of this study predate the infection). Cell type and time point are not known.

This chain links TRBV7-3 with TRBJ1-1; tentatively, D is TRBD1 (6 bases). The germline V gene has CDR1 SGHTA and CDR2 FQGTGA. The CDR3 runs 14 residues. The V gene lost 6 bases and the J gene lost 4 bases, with 15 bases spanning the gap. As DNA, the CDR3 is TGTGCCAGCAGGGAAGGGGGATCCGGCACTGAAGCTTTCTTT. Protein product: CASREGGSGTEAFF. Variable domain in full (rest from reference TRBV7-3 and TRBJ1-1): GAGVSQTPSNKVTEKGKYVELRCDPISGHTALYWYRQSLGQGPEFLIYFQGTGAADDSGLPNDRFFAVRPEGSVSTLKIQRTERGDSAVYLCASREGGSGTEAFFGQGTRLTVV.

This clonotype appeared once. The J gene is TRBJ2-7, the V gene TRBV28; TRBD2 matches 9 bases. V lost 3 bases, J lost 3 bases, and 6 bases stayed unmatched. Germline CDR1 and CDR2: MDHEN and SYDVKM. The CDR3 loop spans 15 amino acids. Here the CDR3 DNA reads TGTGCCAGCAGTTTGAGTACTAGCGGGTACTACGAGCAGTACTTC. Translated: CASSLSTSGYYEQYF.

The table lists this clonotype with a few counts. The chain joins TRBV19 to TRBJ2-2; tentatively, D is TRBD1 or TRBD2 (5 bases each). The CDR3 has 12 residues. Between the trimmed V and J ends, which lost 9 bases and 7 bases, there was a span of 12 bases. Looked up from germline, CDR1 is LNHDA and CDR2 is SQIVND (reference sequence). The CDR3 DNA reads TGTGCCAGCCCGAATGGGGGCGGGGAGCTGTTTTTT. Its translation: CASPNGGGELFF.

The V call is TRBV20-1, the J call TRBJ2-3; D is undetermined. CDR1 is DFQATT and CDR2 is SNEGSKA in the germline V gene (reference sequence). Deletions cut 6 bases from V and 2 bases from J, with 15 bases between. The CDR3 sequence is 14 residues long. CDR3 coding DNA: TGCAGTGCCCTCGTCCCCCAAGACACAGATACGCAGTATTTT. It yields the protein CSALVPQDTDTQYF.

The V gene is TRBV7-6, the J gene TRBJ2-1; the D is unclear. Germline V gene lookup returns CDR1 SGHVS and CDR2 FNYEAQ. V was pared by 5 bases and J by 8 bases, with 16 bases between. The CDR3 sequence is 14 residues long. CDR3 nucleotide sequence: TGTGCCAGCAGCCGTACCGGGCCTTTGGATGAGCAGTTCTTC. Translated, it gives CASSRTGPLDEQFF.

The gene calls are TRBV24-1 and TRBJ2-1; 7 positions match TRBD1. Per germline, CDR1 KGHDR and CDR2 SFDVKD. This CDR3 is 14 amino acids long. Trimming cost V 7 bases and J 5 bases; bases outside gene matches: 7. The DNA of the CDR3 is TGTGCCACCAGCCTACCCGACAGGGACAATGAGCAGTTCTTC. Translated: CATSLPDRDNEQFF.

This clonotype turned up a few times. This chain joins TRBV5-1 and TRBJ2-1; 7 nucleotides line up with TRBD1. This CDR3 region has 15 residues. CDR1 is SGHRS, CDR2 YFSETQ, per germline. After removal of 0 bases from V and 6 bases from J, the junction contained 6 bases not matched to a gene. The CDR3 sequence: CASSLVVTGINEQFF. The CDR3 DNA reads as TGCGCCAGCAGCTTGGTGGTGACAGGGATCAATGAGCAGTTCTTC.

This clonotype showed up just once. This chain joins TRBV11-2 and TRBJ1-5, with TRBD1 matching 9 bases. This CDR3 region has 17 residues. The trim removed 4 bases at V and 2 bases at J, leaving 9 bases unmatched. The germline V gene has CDR1 SGHAT and CDR2 FQNNGV. The CDR3 DNA sequence: TGTGCCAGCAGCTCCGGGGGGGGACAGGGAGGCAATCAGCCCCAGCATTTT. Amino acid sequence: CASSSGGGQGGNQPQHF.

V usage is TRBV6-1 and J usage is TRBJ2-7, with D unresolved. The CDR3 consists of 12 residues. V was cut by 9 bases and J by 3 bases, with 12 bases left in between. Germline V gene sequence: CDR1 MNHNS, CDR2 SASEGT. CDR3 sequence reads: CASLSIGYEQYF. Here the CDR3 DNA reads TGTGCCAGTCTAAGTATAGGCTACGAGCAGTACTTC.

This clonotype occurred a few times. This chain joins TRBV3-1 and TRBJ2-2, with TRBD2 matching over 14 bases. The CDR3 sequence is 18 residues long. Germline values: CDR1 LGHDT, CDR2 YNNKEL (reference sequence). With 5 bases clipped from V and 7 bases from J, the junction kept 12 bases outside the gene matches. CDR3 region: CASSGTGLAGGSNGELFF. The DNA of the CDR3 is TGTGCCAGCAGCGGAACTGGACTAGCGGGGGGAAGTAACGGGGAGCTGTTTTTT.

This chain's CDR3 is CASTSAGSSYNEQFF. For the CDR3, the DNA is TGTGCCAGCACTTCAGCGGGAAGCTCCTACAATGAGCAGTTCTTC. The chain recombines TRBV6-5 with TRBJ2-1; 7 bases fit TRBD2. The J segment lost 0 bases and the V segment lost 7 bases, leaving 6 bases of the junction unmatched. The germline CDR1 and CDR2 sequences are MNHEY and SVGAGI. The CDR3 loop spans 15 amino acids.

The sample holds a few counts of this clonotype. The gene calls are TRBV18 and TRBJ2-7; unclear D gene. Trimming stripped 4 bases from V and 2 bases from J, with 9 bases between. The CDR3 has 13 residues. CDR1 is KGHSH, CDR2 LQKENI, per germline. The CDR3 is CASSRLGAYEQYF. The CDR3 DNA reads as TGTGCCAGCTCACGCCTTGGGGCCTACGAGCAGTACTTC.